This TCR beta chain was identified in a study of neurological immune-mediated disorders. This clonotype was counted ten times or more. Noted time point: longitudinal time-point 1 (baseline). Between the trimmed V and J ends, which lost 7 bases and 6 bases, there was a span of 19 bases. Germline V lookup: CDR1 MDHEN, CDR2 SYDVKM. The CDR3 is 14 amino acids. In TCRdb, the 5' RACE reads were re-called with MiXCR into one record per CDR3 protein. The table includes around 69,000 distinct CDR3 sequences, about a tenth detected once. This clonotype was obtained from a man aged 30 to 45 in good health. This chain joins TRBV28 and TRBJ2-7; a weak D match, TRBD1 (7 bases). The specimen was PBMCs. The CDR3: CASNKAGTAGEQYF. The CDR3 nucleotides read TGTGCCAGCAACAAAGCCGGGACAGCGGGCGAGCAGTACTTC.